What follows are 20 T cell receptor beta chains derived from one specimen sequenced in a study of shared clonotypes between healthy human individuals. TCRdb's copy holds only in-frame clones and misses some; the assay was immunoSEQ multiplex PCR. This sample has 550,000 to 850,000 clones, with about 74% found just once. The sequenced material came from memory CD4+ T cells sorted from blood. Indicated subset: CD45RA-negative fraction. Receptor source: a woman aged 25 to 39 in good health.

Concerning this clone: In the same sample, other DNA sequences code for this CDR3. The chain links TRBV18 to TRBJ2-2; D is unresolved. CDR1 and CDR2 (germline): KGHSH, LQKENI. This CDR3 contains 14 residues. Trimming took off 6 bases at V and 2 bases at J, with 10 bases between the two ends. The CDR3 DNA reads as TGTGCCAGCTCGCCCTCTGATAACACCGGGGAGCTGTTTTTT. It is translated as CASSPSDNTGELFF.

This clone was observed a few times. V is TRBV15 and J is TRBJ2-1; 12 nucleotides match TRBD2. CDR3 length: 17 residues. With V trimmed by 3 bases and J by 3 bases, 6 bases remained unmatched. Germline-derived CDR1 and CDR2 are LNHNV and YYDKDF (reference sequence). CDR3 nucleotide sequence: TGTGCCACCAGCAGGCGGACTAGCGGGGCCTTCTACAATGAGCAGTTCTTC. Protein: CATSRRTSGAFYNEQFF.

V is TRBV28 and J is TRBJ2-3, with 8 bases lining up with TRBD1. The CDR3 contains 15 residues. Per germline, CDR1 MDHEN and CDR2 SYDVKM. The V segment lost 2 bases and the J segment 4 bases; nucleotides outside the gene matches: 5. CDR3 DNA sequence: TGTGCCAGCAGTTTAGCCGGACAGGGTTCAGATACGCAGTATTTT. Protein sequence: CASSLAGQGSDTQYF. Full variable domain (rest looked up from reference TRBV28 and TRBJ2-3): DVKVTQSSRYLVKRTGEKVFLECVQDMDHENMFWYRQDPGLGLRLIYFSYDVKMKEKGDIPEGYSVSREKKERFSLILESASTNQTSMYLCASSLAGQGSDTQYFGPGTRLTVL.

The chain employs TRBV19 and TRBJ1-4, with unresolved D. From germline, CDR1 is LNHDA and CDR2 SQIVND (reference sequence). The CDR3 has 18 residues. V lost 3 bases and J lost 0, with 17 bases in between. CDR3 amino acids: CASSITDSSFATNEKLFF. DNA for the CDR3: TGTGCCAGTAGTATTACAGATTCTTCTTTTGCAACTAATGAAAAACTGTTTTTT.

As concerns this clone: The same CDR3 is also encoded by other DNA sequences in this sample. The J gene is TRBJ1-5, the V gene TRBV6-1; D unresolved. This CDR3 is built from 12 residues. V was shortened by 5 bases and J by 0 bases, with 2 bases between the two germline ends. CDR1 MNHNS and CDR2 SASEGT come from the germline V gene. For the CDR3, the DNA is TGTGCCAGCAGTCATAGCAATCAGCCCCAGCATTTT. Translating gives CASSHSNQPQHF.

The chain combines TRBV19 with TRBJ2-2; TRBD2 agrees at 9 bases. The germline CDR1 and CDR2 sequences are LNHDA and SQIVND (reference sequence). The J segment lost 7 bases and the V segment lost 8 bases, leaving 5 bases of the junction unmatched. The CDR3 runs to 13 residues. DNA for the CDR3: TGTGCCAGTCATAGCGGGAGAATCGGGGAGCTGTTTTTT. Translating it yields CASHSGRIGELFF.

This clone was picked up a small number of times. This sequence joins TRBV6-1 and TRBJ1-1, with D unresolved. Germline CDR1 reads MNHNS; CDR2 reads SASEGT. The V and J ends lost 7 bases and 0 bases respectively, with 15 bases between them. This CDR3 has 15 residues. In nucleotides, the CDR3 is TGTGCCAGCATCAGAGGACGGTACATGAACACTGAAGCTTTCTTT. Its protein product is CASIRGRYMNTEAFF.

This chain joins TRBV28 and TRBJ2-1; 7 bases agree with TRBD2. V was pared by 3 bases and J by 5 bases, with 4 bases of the junction left unmatched. The CDR3 consists of 14 residues. CDR1 is MDHEN, CDR2 SYDVKM, per germline. CDR3 loop: CASSFERDHNEQFF. The CDR3 DNA reads TGTGCCAGCAGTTTCGAGCGGGACCACAATGAGCAGTTCTTC.

The chain links TRBV5-1 to TRBJ2-3; D is possibly TRBD1 or TRBD2 (5 bases each). Germline CDR1 is SGHRS and CDR2 is YFSETQ. Trimming took 3 bases from V and 0 from J, leaving 14 bases between them. The CDR3 is 16 residues long. DNA for the CDR3: TGCGCCAGCAGCTACGCCCAGGGACCAAGCACAGATACGCAGTATTTT. Amino acids: CASSYAQGPSTDTQYF.

This clone was counted once. Written as DNA, the CDR3 is TGTGCCAGCAGTTTAAACACGGTCTCCTACGAGCAGTACTTC. It encodes CASSLNTVSYEQYF. The rearrangement links TRBV28 to TRBJ2-7; no clear D. Trimming stripped 2 bases from V and 0 bases from J, with 8 bases between. This CDR3 is 14 amino acids long. Per the germline V gene, CDR1 is MDHEN and CDR2 is SYDVKM.

V usage is TRBV4-2 and J usage is TRBJ2-2; no definite D call. Looked up from germline, CDR1 is LGHNA and CDR2 is YNFKEQ. This CDR3 comprises 16 residues. The germline V and J ends were trimmed by 2 bases and 0 bases, with 10 bases remaining between them. The CDR3 region is CASSQQTGTNTGELFF. The CDR3 region has the DNA TGTGCCAGCAGCCAACAAACTGGAACGAACACCGGGGAGCTGTTTTTT.

This chain connects TRBV14 to TRBJ2-7; possibly TRBD1 for D (6 bases). CDR3 length: 14 residues. Germline V gives CDR1 SGHDN, CDR2 FVKESK. Between the trimmed V and J ends, which lost 1 base and 1 base, there was a span of 8 bases. CDR3: CASSQGTASYEQYF. The CDR3 DNA is TGTGCCAGCAGCCAAGGGACAGCTTCCTACGAGCAGTACTTC.

V usage is TRBV6-5 and J usage is TRBJ2-2; 7 nucleotides agree with TRBD2. This CDR3 region has 16 residues. Germline CDR1 and CDR2: MNHEY and SVGAGI. The J segment lost 2 bases and the V segment lost 2 bases, leaving 5 bases of the junction unmatched. CDR3 amino acids: CASSYRGRGNTGELFF. CDR3 DNA sequence: TGTGCCAGCAGTTACCGGGGGAGGGGTAACACCGGGGAGCTGTTTTTT.

This chain links TRBV28 with TRBJ2-5; no reliable D call. The V gene's germline CDR1 is MDHEN and CDR2 SYDVKM. V lost 3 bases and J 1 base, leaving 6 bases between the germline ends. The length of the CDR3 is 13 residues. The CDR3 protein is CASSFVGQETQYF. The CDR3 bases are TGTGCCAGCAGTTTCGTAGGCCAAGAGACCCAGTACTTC.

V and J are TRBV28 and TRBJ2-3; TRBD2 might be the D (6 bases). CDR1 and CDR2 from the germline V gene are MDHEN and SYDVKM. This CDR3 has 16 amino acids. V dropped 7 bases and J dropped 1 base, with 18 bases sitting between them. The CDR3 nucleotides are TGTGCCAGCATTCTAACGGGACTGGGGGGCACAGATACGCAGTATTTT. Its translation is CASILTGLGGTDTQYF.

V usage is TRBV2 and J usage is TRBJ1-3; D remains ambiguous. Germline assignment: CDR1 SNHLY and CDR2 FYNNEI. With 7 bases removed from V and 1 base from J, the gap between germline ends came to 8 bases. The CDR3 is made up of 13 amino acids. CDR3 loop: CASNGISGNTIYF. For the CDR3, the DNA is TGTGCCAGCAACGGGATTTCTGGAAACACCATATATTTT.

The chain uses TRBV7-9 and TRBJ2-1; a possible D gene is TRBD2 (5 bases). The germline V gene encodes CDR1 SEHNR and CDR2 FQNEAQ (reference sequence). With 0 bases removed from V and 2 bases from J, the gap between germline ends came to 8 bases. The CDR3 consists of 15 residues. The CDR3 protein is CASSLAGETYNEQFF. The CDR3 nucleotides are TGTGCCAGCAGCTTAGCGGGAGAAACCTACAATGAGCAGTTCTTC.

This clone occurred a few times. This rearrangement joins TRBV6-1 to TRBJ2-7; 10 bases align to TRBD1. The CDR3 runs 16 residues. CDR1 MNHNS and CDR2 SASEGT come from the germline V gene. V trimming: 8 bases; J trimming: 5 bases; junction bases outside the gene matches: 15. The CDR3, as DNA: TGTGCCAGCCGGGAAGAAGGACAGGGGGTTTTCCACGAGCAGTACTTC. As protein: CASREEGQGVFHEQYF.

The chain couples TRBV7-9 to TRBJ2-3; 10 nucleotides agree with TRBD1. CDR1 is SEHNR, CDR2 FQNEAQ, per germline (reference sequence). J gave up 6 bases and V 7 bases, and 10 bases lay outside the gene matches. CDR3 size: 15 residues. CDR3 amino acids: CASTNDRGLKDTQYF. CDR3 sequence (DNA): TGTGCCAGCACGAACGACAGGGGGCTAAAGGATACGCAGTATTTT.

J is TRBJ2-7 and V is TRBV7-9; D is uncertain. The germline V gene encodes CDR1 SEHNR and CDR2 FQNEAQ (reference sequence). V was shortened by 5 bases and J by 6 bases, with 11 bases between the two germline ends. CDR3 length equals 12 residues. The CDR3 loop reads CASSTLGTEQYF. As DNA, the CDR3 is TGTGCCAGCAGCACCCTTGGCACCGAGCAGTACTTC.